One and the same sample provided the 10 T cell receptor beta chains below, sequenced in a study of PD-L1 blockade in urothelial cancer. The table came from immunoSEQ multiplex PCR; TCRdb's copy has only in-frame clones and leaves some out. Among 25,000 to 30,000 clones, more than 85% were seen once, and the ten largest hold over 1.5%. Here the sequenced sample was PBMCs, taken around atezolizumab (anti-PD-L1) treatment. These receptors were taken from a man aged 50 to 60 with urothelial cancer.

CDR3 residues: CACGLAGVSTDTQYF. CDR3 in DNA: TGTGCCTGCGGGCTAGCGGGGGTCAGCACAGATACGCAGTATTTT. The J gene is TRBJ2-3, the V gene TRBV30; TRBD2 aligns across 10 bases. The CDR3 runs to 15 residues. The V segment lost 6 bases and the J segment 0 bases; nucleotides outside the gene matches: 6. Germline CDR1 reads GTSNPN; CDR2 reads SVGIG (reference sequence).

This chain uses TRBV27 with TRBJ2-7, with D maybe TRBD2 (6 bases). V lost 5 bases and J lost 5, with 16 bases in between. This CDR3 comprises 14 residues. Germline CDR1 and CDR2: MNHEY and SMNVEV (reference sequence). The CDR3 loop is CASSIRDSVDEQYF. The DNA for the CDR3 is TGTGCCAGCAGTATTCGGGACTCGGTGGACGAGCAGTACTTC.

The rearrangement links TRBV19 to TRBJ2-7; D is unclear. The CDR3 contains 16 residues. Germline-derived CDR1 and CDR2 are LNHDA and SQIVND (reference sequence). V was clipped by 4 bases and J by 3 bases, with 19 bases between them. CDR3 sequence: CASSRRSPFKDYEQYF. The DNA for the CDR3 is TGTGCCAGTAGTAGGAGAAGCCCTTTTAAGGACTACGAGCAGTACTTC.

The rearrangement links TRBV27 to TRBJ2-7; 9 bases match TRBD2. V shed 0 bases and J 4 bases; nucleotides not matched to a gene: 31. CDR1 and CDR2 from the germline V gene are MNHEY and SMNVEV (reference sequence). The CDR3 spans 24 residues. The CDR3 DNA sequence: TGTGCCAGCAGTTTATCGTCCCCTCGGGGCGTAAGCGGGGGGCCCACCCACCCTCCTTACGAGCAGTACTTC. It is translated as CASSLSSPRGVSGGPTHPPYEQYF.

The gene calls are TRBV28 and TRBJ1-2; 9 bases are shared with TRBD1. The CDR3 contains 16 residues. Trimming cost V 6 bases and J 5 bases; bases outside gene matches: 13. From germline, CDR1 is MDHEN and CDR2 SYDVKM. DNA for the CDR3: TGTGCCAGCAGCTCGGGACAGGGAGGAACTAGGTATGGCTACACCTTC. Translated, it gives CASSSGQGGTRYGYTF.

This chain's CDR3 is CASSLERGIQYF. For the CDR3, the DNA is TGTGCCAGCAGCTTAGAGCGGGGGATTCAGTACTTC. The rearrangement uses TRBV11-2 and TRBJ2-4; 7 positions agree with TRBD2. CDR3 length: 12 amino acids. Germline CDR1 SGHAT, CDR2 FQNNGV. V gave up 0 bases and J gave up 10 bases; unmatched junction bases: 0.

This sequence joins TRBV6-5 and TRBJ2-7, with 9 bases matching TRBD1. After removal of 6 bases from V and 2 bases from J, the junction contained 8 bases not matched to a gene. CDR1 MNHEY and CDR2 SVGAGI come from the germline V gene. The CDR3 is 15 amino acids. The chain's CDR3 is CASRQDRGLTYEQYF. The CDR3 DNA follows: TGTGCCAGCAGGCAGGACAGGGGCCTTACCTACGAGCAGTACTTC.

This clone was found a few times. This chain links TRBV6-1 with TRBJ1-5; TRBD1 matches 8 bases. The CDR3 totals 16 residues. Trimming cost V 2 bases and J 6 bases; bases outside gene matches: 9. The germline gives CDR1 MNHNS, CDR2 SASEGT. DNA of the CDR3: TGTGCCAGCAGTGAACTCGTCGACAGGGGCGGTCAGCCCCAGCATTTT. This encodes CASSELVDRGGQPQHF.

The chain links TRBV6-1 to TRBJ2-1, with 10 bases lining up with TRBD2. Germline assignment: CDR1 MNHNS and CDR2 SASEGT. The CDR3 consists of 11 residues. V lost 6 bases, J lost 16 bases, and 6 bases stayed unmatched. This chain's CDR3 is CASRSGTSDFF. For the CDR3, the DNA is TGTGCCAGCAGATCAGGGACTAGCGATTTCTTC.

The chain recombines TRBV7-3 with TRBJ2-2, with TRBD1 as a possible D gene (5 bases). Germline CDR1 SGHTA, CDR2 FQGTGA. V was clipped by 0 bases and J by 1 base, with 12 bases between them. The length of the CDR3 is 17 residues. The DNA of the CDR3 is TGTGCCAGCAGCTTAACGCGGCAGGGCCTGAACACCGGGGAGCTGTTTTTT. Translating it yields CASSLTRQGLNTGELFF. Using reference TRBV7-3 and TRBJ2-2 for the parts outside the CDR3, the full variable domain is GAGVSQTPSNKVTEKGKYVELRCDPISGHTALYWYRQSLGQGPEFLIYFQGTGAADDSGLPNDRFFAVRPEGSVSTLKIQRTERGDSAVYLCASSLTRQGLNTGELFFGEGSRLTVL.